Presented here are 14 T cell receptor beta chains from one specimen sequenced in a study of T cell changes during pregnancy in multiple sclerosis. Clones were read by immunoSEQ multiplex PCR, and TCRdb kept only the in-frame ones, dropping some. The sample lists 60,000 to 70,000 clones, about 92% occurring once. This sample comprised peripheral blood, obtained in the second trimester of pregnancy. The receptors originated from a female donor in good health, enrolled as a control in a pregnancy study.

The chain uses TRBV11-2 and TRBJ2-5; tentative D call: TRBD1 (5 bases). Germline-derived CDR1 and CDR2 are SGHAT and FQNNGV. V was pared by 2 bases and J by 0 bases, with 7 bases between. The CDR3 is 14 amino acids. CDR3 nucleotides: TGTGCCAGCAGCTTACAGGGCTACCAAGAGACCCAGTACTTC. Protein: CASSLQGYQETQYF.

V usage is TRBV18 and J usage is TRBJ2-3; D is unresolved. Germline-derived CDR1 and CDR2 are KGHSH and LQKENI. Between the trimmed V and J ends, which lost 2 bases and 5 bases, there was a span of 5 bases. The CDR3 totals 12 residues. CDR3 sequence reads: CASSPGEDTQYF. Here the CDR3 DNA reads TGTGCCAGCTCACCAGGAGAAGATACGCAGTATTTT.

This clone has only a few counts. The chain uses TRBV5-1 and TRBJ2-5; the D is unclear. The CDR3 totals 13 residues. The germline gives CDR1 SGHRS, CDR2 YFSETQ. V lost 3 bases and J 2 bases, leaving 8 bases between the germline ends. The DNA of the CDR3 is TGCGCCAGCAGCTGGTCAGGACAAGAGACCCAGTACTTC. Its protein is CASSWSGQETQYF.

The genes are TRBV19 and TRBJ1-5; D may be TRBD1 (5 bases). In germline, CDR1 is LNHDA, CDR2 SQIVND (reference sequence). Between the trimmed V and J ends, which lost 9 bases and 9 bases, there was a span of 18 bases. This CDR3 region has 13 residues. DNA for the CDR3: TGTGCCAGCACAGGTGCCCACGTTGGGCCCCAGCATTTT. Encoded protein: CASTGAHVGPQHF.

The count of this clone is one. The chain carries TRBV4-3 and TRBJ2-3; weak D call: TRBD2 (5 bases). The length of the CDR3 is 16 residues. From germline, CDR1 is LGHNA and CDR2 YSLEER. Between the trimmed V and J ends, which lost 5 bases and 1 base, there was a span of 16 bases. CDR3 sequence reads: CASSAAPLRGTDTQYF. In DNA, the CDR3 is TGCGCCAGCAGCGCAGCCCCCTTGCGGGGCACAGATACGCAGTATTTT.

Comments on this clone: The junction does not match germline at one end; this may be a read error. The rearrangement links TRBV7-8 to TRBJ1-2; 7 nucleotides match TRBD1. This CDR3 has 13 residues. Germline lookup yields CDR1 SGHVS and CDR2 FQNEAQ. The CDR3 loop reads CASSPIAGTVFNF. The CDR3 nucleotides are TGTGCCAGCAGTCCGATTGCCGGGACAGTTTTTAACTTC.

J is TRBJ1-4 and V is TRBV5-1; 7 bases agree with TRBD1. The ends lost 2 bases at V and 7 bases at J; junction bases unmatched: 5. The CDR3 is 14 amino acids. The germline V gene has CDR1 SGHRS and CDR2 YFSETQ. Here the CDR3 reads CASSFQGQTEKLFF. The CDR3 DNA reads TGCGCCAGCAGCTTCCAGGGACAGACTGAAAAACTGTTTTTT.

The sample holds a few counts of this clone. CDR3 DNA: TGTGCCAGCAGCCCAATCTCCCGGGACAGGGGGGCGGGGTACGAGCAGTACTTC. Translated, it gives CASSPISRDRGAGYEQYF. V gene TRBV11-2 combines with J gene TRBJ2-7, with 11 nucleotides matching TRBD1. The V segment lost 5 bases and the J segment 4 bases; nucleotides outside the gene matches: 16. The germline gives CDR1 SGHAT, CDR2 FQNNGV. There are 18 residues in the CDR3. The entire variable domain, with the rest obtained from reference TRBV11-2 and TRBJ2-7, is as follows: EAGVAQSPRYKIIEKRQSVAFWCNPISGHATLYWYQQILGQGPKLLIQFQNNGVVDDSQLPKDRFSAERLKGVDSTLKIQPAKLEDSAVYLCASSPISRDRGAGYEQYFGPGTRLTVT.

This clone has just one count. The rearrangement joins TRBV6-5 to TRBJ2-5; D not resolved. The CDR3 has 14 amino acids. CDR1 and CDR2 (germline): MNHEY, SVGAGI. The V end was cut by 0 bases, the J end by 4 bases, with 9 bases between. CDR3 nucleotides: TGTGCCAGCAGTTACTCTCGACAAACAGAGACCCAGTACTTC. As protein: CASSYSRQTETQYF.

The CDR3 coding sequence is TGCGCCAGCAGCTTGCCACCTCCGGGGGGCGGCGGCTACACCTTC. This gives the protein CASSLPPPGGGGYTF. The V call is TRBV5-1, the J call TRBJ1-2, with D possibly being TRBD1 (6 bases). The V gene lost 1 base and the J gene lost 8 bases, with 18 bases spanning the gap. The germline V gene has CDR1 SGHRS and CDR2 YFSETQ. This CDR3 region has 15 residues.

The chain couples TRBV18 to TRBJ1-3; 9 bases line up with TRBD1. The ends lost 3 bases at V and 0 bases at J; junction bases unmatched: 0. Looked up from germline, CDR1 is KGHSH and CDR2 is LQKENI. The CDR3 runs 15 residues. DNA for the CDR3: TGTGCCAGCTCACCGGACAGGGGCTCTGGAAACACCATATATTTT. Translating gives CASSPDRGSGNTIYF.

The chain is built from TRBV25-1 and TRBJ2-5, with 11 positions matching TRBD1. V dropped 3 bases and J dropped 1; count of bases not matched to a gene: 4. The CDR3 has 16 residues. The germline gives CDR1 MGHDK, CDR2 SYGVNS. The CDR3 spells CASSESGQGVQETQYF. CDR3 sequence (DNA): TGTGCCAGCAGTGAGTCGGGACAGGGGGTCCAAGAGACCCAGTACTTC.

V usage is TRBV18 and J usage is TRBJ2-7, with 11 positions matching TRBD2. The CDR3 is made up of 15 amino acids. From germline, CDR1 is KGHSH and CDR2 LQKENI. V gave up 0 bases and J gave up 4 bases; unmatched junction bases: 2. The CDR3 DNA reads TGTGCCAGCTCACCACCAATAGCGGGGGGGTACGAGCAGTACTTC. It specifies CASSPPIAGGYEQYF.

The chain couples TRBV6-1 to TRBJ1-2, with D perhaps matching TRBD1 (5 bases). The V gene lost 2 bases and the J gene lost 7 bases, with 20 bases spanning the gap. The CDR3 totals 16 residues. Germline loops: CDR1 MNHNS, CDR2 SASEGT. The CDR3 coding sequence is TGTGCCAGCAGTGAATACTCCTCGGGCAGGGCTTTTGGCTACACCTTC. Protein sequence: CASSEYSSGRAFGYTF.